A selection of T cell receptor beta chains follows, all from one sample in a study of cytomegalovirus exposure and HLA in healthy donors. Repertoires were generated with immunoSEQ multiplex PCR, while TCRdb's copy carries only in-frame clones and drops some. The repertoire holds 200,000 or so clones, with 82% as singletons. Material for sequencing was PBMCs. All receptors come from a woman aged 45-60 years in good health and CMV-seropositive. Each CDR3 is given with its conserved first and last residue. A D gene is named only where the DNA matches it firmly. The size entry is marked missing in some rows and otherwise reads once, few, many or a size class.

j_call clone_size v_call d_call cdr3_nt cdr3_aa
TRBJ1-4 . TRBV7-9 TRBD1 TGTGCCAGCAGCCCGGGACAGGGTGTTGAAAAACTGTTTTTT CASSPGQGVEKLFF
TRBJ2-7 once TRBV7-2 TRBD2 TGTGCCAGCAGCGCGGGACTAGCGGGAGGGGGCTACGAGCAGTACTTC CASSAGLAGGGYEQYF
TRBJ1-5 . TRBV28 . TGTGCCAGCAGATTAGACGAGGCCCAGCCCCAGCATTTT CASRLDEAQPQHF
TRBJ1-2 . TRBV29-1 TRBD1 TGCAGCGTTGCTAAACAGGGGGAATATGGCTACACCTTC CSVAKQGEYGYTF
TRBJ2-5 . TRBV29-1 . TGCAGCGTTGAAGATACAGGAGCACAAGAGACCCAGTACTTC CSVEDTGAQETQYF
TRBJ1-1 . TRBV2 . TGTGCCAGCAGTGAGCAGGGGAAGGACCTTCAAGCTTTCTTT CASSEQGKDLQAFF
TRBJ2-3 . TRBV5-1 TRBD2 TGCGCCAGCAGCTGGACTAGCGGCACAGATACGCAGTATTTT CASSWTSGTDTQYF
TRBJ1-5 . TRBV5-1 TRBD1 TGCGCCAGCATCCCCCCGCGCGGTTTACAGGGGGATGATCAGCCCCAGCATTTT CASIPPRGLQGDDQPQHF
TRBJ2-7 . TRBV18 . TGTGCCAGCTCACCACCCCAGGGAAGTCTCTACGAGCAGTACTTC CASSPPQGSLYEQYF
TRBJ2-7 . TRBV7-9 TRBD1 TGTTCCAGCAGCTTATTAGGGGGCAACCTCCGCTCCTACGAGCAGTACTTC CSSSLLGGNLRSYEQYF
TRBJ2-3 . TRBV29-1 TRBD2 TGCAGCGTCCAGCGGGGAGCATATACGCAGTATTTT CSVQRGAYTQYF
TRBJ2-5 . TRBV10-1 . TGCGCCAGCAAAAAGGGGGAAATCCAAGAGACCCAGTACTTC CASKKGEIQETQYF
TRBJ1-2 . TRBV28 . TGTGCCAGCAGATCCCCAGGGGATAACTATGGCTACACCTTC CASRSPGDNYGYTF
TRBJ1-1 . TRBV21-1 . TGTGCCAGCAGCAAATGTGAGGACACGAACACTGAAGCTTTCTTT CASSKCEDTNTEAFF
TRBJ1-1 . TRBV7-9 . TGTGCCAGCAGCTCGGGCCGGGGGGGGGCGGGCACTGAAGCTTTCTTT CASSSGRGGAGTEAFF
TRBJ2-5 . TRBV5-6 TRBD1 TGTGCCAGCAGCTCCCCGACAGGCTCAGGGGGCCAGTACTTC CASSSPTGSGGQYF
TRBJ2-7 . TRBV5-1 . TGCGCCAGCAGCTTGGGGGGCTTCCGAAACGAGCAGTACTTC CASSLGGFRNEQYF
TRBJ2-7 . TRBV28 TRBD1 TGTGCCAGCACCGACGGGACAGTAGCCTACGAGCAGTACTTC CASTDGTVAYEQYF
TRBJ2-3 . TRBV21-1 . TGTGCCAGCAGCAATGCCGGGACTAGCGAAGATACGCAGTATTTT CASSNAGTSEDTQYF
TRBJ1-5 . TRBV2 TRBD1 TGTGCCAGCAGTGGGGACAGGGGGGTCCAGCCCCAGCATTTT CASSGDRGVQPQHF
TRBJ2-7 . TRBV5-1 TRBD2 TGCGCCAGCAGCGGCGGACTAGCGGGATCCTACGAGCAGTACTTC CASSGGLAGSYEQYF
TRBJ2-7 . TRBV5-4 TRBD1 TGTGCCAGCAGCCGCTCCGGGACAGTCGGTTTGGGCGAGCAGTACTTC CASSRSGTVGLGEQYF
TRBJ2-3 . TRBV5-1 . TGCGCCAGCAGCCCTGGACTCCCCCCAGATACGCAGTATTTT CASSPGLPPDTQYF
TRBJ2-7 . TRBV5-1 TRBD1 TGCGCCAGCAGCTTAACAGGGGTAACCTACGAGCAGTACTTC CASSLTGVTYEQYF
TRBJ2-6 . TRBV2 . TGTGCCAGCAGAACAGGGCTGACCTCTGGGGCCAACGTCCTGACTTTC CASRTGLTSGANVLTF
TRBJ2-7 . TRBV18 TRBD2 TGTGCCAGCTCACCAACTAGCGGGAAAAACTACGAGCAGTACTTC CASSPTSGKNYEQYF
TRBJ2-3 . TRBV19 TRBD2 TGTGCCAGTAGGGTTAGCGGGACAGATACGCAGTATTTT CASRVSGTDTQYF
TRBJ1-1 . TRBV10-3 . TGTGCCATCAGTGCGTCGACTCCCGTGAACACTGAAGCTTTCTTT CAISASTPVNTEAFF
TRBJ2-7 . TRBV10-1 . TGCGCCAGCAGTGAAGAGGGCCGAGGCGAGCAGTACTTC CASSEEGRGEQYF
TRBJ1-2 . TRBV6-6 . TGTGCCAGCAGTAAACCGGACCTTGGAGGGGATGGCTACACCTTC CASSKPDLGGDGYTF
TRBJ2-1 . TRBV6-1 . TGTGCCAGCAGTGAAGAGACTTACTCCTACAATGAGCAGTTCTTC CASSEETYSYNEQFF
TRBJ1-1 once TRBV18 . TGTGCCAGCTCACCAGGGCCTTCTCAAAGGAACACTGAAGCTTTCTTT CASSPGPSQRNTEAFF
TRBJ1-1 few TRBV5-1 TRBD1 TGCGCCAGCAGCTTGGGGCAGGGGGTTCAACCTTTCTTT CASSLGQGVQPFF
TRBJ2-7 few TRBV5-4 . TGTGCCAGCAGCTTGGAGGAGGGGGCCTCCTACGAGCAGTACTTC CASSLEEGASYEQYF
TRBJ1-2 . TRBV19 TRBD1 TGTGCCAGTAGTGCAGACAGGGGGAATGGCTACACCTTC CASSADRGNGYTF
TRBJ2-5 . TRBV7-8 . TGTGCCAGCAGCTTAGAGGAGGGCCCAGAGACCCAGTACTTC CASSLEEGPETQYF
TRBJ2-3 . TRBV6-1 TRBD2 TGTGCCAGCAGTGAACACGTTAGCGGGTCTACAGATACGCAGTATTTT CASSEHVSGSTDTQYF
TRBJ1-4 . TRBV5-1 . TGCGCCAGCAGCTTGGATGGCCAGGGCGGCGAAAAACTGTTTTTT CASSLDGQGGEKLFF
TRBJ2-1 . TRBV5-1 TRBD2 TGCGCCAGCAGCTTGGCTCTGAGCGGGAGCGATGAGCAGTTCTTC CASSLALSGSDEQFF
TRBJ1-1 . TRBV5-1 . TGCGCCAGCAGCTTCCGGCGGGGGGGACGGGTTACTGAAGCTTTCTTT CASSFRRGGRVTEAFF
TRBJ1-1 . TRBV4-3 . TGCGCCAGCAGCCAAGATGGGACACCTGCTGAAGCTTTCTTT CASSQDGTPAEAFF
TRBJ2-7 . TRBV7-9 TRBD1 TGTGCCAGCAGCTACACCCCCGGGACAGGCTACGAGCAGTACTTC CASSYTPGTGYEQYF
TRBJ2-2 few TRBV10-3 TRBD1 TGTGCCATCAGTTCGGTGGGGGACAGGGCGGCCGGGGAGCTGTTTTTT CAISSVGDRAAGELFF
TRBJ1-3 few TRBV6-4 . TGTGCCAGCAGTGACTTTAAGACAGGCGGAAACACCATATATTTT CASSDFKTGGNTIYF
TRBJ2-3 . TRBV10-3 TRBD1 TGTGCCATCAGCAAAACAGGGGGCGGAACAGATACGCAGTATTTT CAISKTGGGTDTQYF
TRBJ1-5 . TRBV28 . TGTGCCAGCAGTTTAATGGTAGGCAATCAGCCCCAGCATTTT CASSLMVGNQPQHF
TRBJ1-4 . TRBV9 . TGTGCCAGCAGCCTAGGTGTACAGGGAGGGACGGAAAAACTGTTTTTT CASSLGVQGGTEKLFF
TRBJ2-5 . TRBV11-2 TRBD1 TGTGCCAGCAGCTCGCTCAGGACAGGGGTTCTAAAAGAGACCCAGTACTTC CASSSLRTGVLKETQYF
TRBJ2-7 . TRBV27 . TGTGCCAGCAGTCCTCTGGACAACTCCTACGAGCAGTACTTC CASSPLDNSYEQYF
TRBJ1-4 . TRBV28 . TGTGCCAGCAGTCTCCCCCAGTTCGAAAAACTGTTTTTT CASSLPQFEKLFF
TRBJ1-2 . TRBV28 . TGTGCCAGCACCCTGTCAGGGGAACCGCATGGCTACACCTTC CASTLSGEPHGYTF
TRBJ2-1 . TRBV6-5 . TGTGCCAGCAGTTACGTTGCGGGGAACTCCTACAATGAGCAGTTCTTC CASSYVAGNSYNEQFF
TRBJ2-6 . TRBV6-5 TRBD2 TGTGCCAGCAGTTACTCCGGGACGGGGGGCCTGACTTTC CASSYSGTGGLTF